This TCR beta chain was identified in a study of cytomegalovirus exposure and HLA in healthy donors. Primers: 60 Vbeta forward and 13 Jbeta reverse. Clones were read by immunoSEQ multiplex PCR, and TCRdb kept only the in-frame ones, dropping some. The table records about 180,000 clones, 75% to 85% of them present only once. Findings and caveats of the study: An analysis that was carried out later associated approximately 15,000 TCR beta sequences with HLA alleles at 0.05 false discovery rate. Researchers counted around 150 TCR beta chains as cytomegalovirus-associated. In most subjects, TCR beta sequences reportedly gave accurate predictions of HLA-A and HLA-B alleles. Highly shared variants forming one cluster were likely a sequencing artifact.

This clone appeared a single time. No antigen is known for it. This CDR3 region has 12 residues. CDR1 GTSNPN and CDR2 SVGIG come from the germline V gene (reference sequence). The V and J ends lost 7 bases and 8 bases respectively, with 17 bases between them. Sequences were obtained from PBMCs. This TCR derives from a girl aged 2 to 10 in good health and CMV-seropositive. The rearrangement uses TRBV30 and TRBJ1-2; TRBD1 might be the D (5 bases). This chain's CDR3 is CASNQGGGGYTF. The DNA of the CDR3 is TGTGCCTCAAACCAGGGAGGAGGCGGCTACACCTTC.